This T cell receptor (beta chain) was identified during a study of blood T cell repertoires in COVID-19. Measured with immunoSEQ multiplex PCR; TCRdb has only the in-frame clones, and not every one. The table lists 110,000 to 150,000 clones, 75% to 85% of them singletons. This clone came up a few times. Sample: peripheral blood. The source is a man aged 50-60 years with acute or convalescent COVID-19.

The CDR3 region has the DNA TGTGCCAGCAGCTTCACGGACAGGTACTATGGCTACACCTTC. It translates to CASSFTDRYYGYTF. This chain connects TRBV7-2 to TRBJ1-2; 7 nucleotides match TRBD1. The V gene's germline CDR1 is SGHTA and CDR2 FQGNSA. The CDR3 totals 14 residues. The V segment lost 3 bases and the J segment 3 bases; nucleotides outside the gene matches: 4.